A selection of T cell receptor beta chains follows, all from one sample in a study of CD8 T cells in ankylosing spondylitis. TCRdb reprocessed the 5' RACE reads with MiXCR, giving one entry per CDR3 protein. The sample has 100,000 or so distinct CDR3 sequences, about 9% seen once. The sequenced material came from blood, either unsorted or a sorted T cell fraction (not recorded which). Receptor source: a male donor with ankylosing spondylitis. CDR3s include the opening cysteine and the closing phenylalanine or tryptophan. A D gene is named only where the DNA matches it firmly. The listing skips clone size in some rows; elsewhere it reads once, few, many or a size class.

clone_size d_call j_call v_call cdr3_nt cdr3_aa
NA NA TRBJ1-1 TRBV30 TGTGCCTGGAGTGTAGCGGGGAACACTGAAGCTTTCTTT CAWSVAGNTEAFF
few NA TRBJ2-2 TRBV29-1 TGCAGCGTTGCCCTAGCGAGCTCCGGGGAGCTGTTTTTT CSVALASSGELFF
once TRBD2 TRBJ2-1 TRBV12-3/TRBV12-4 TGTGCCAGCAGCCATACGGGGGGTGAGCAGTTCTTC CASSHTGGEQFF
NA TRBD1 TRBJ2-7 TRBV7-9 TGTGCCAGCAGCCCTAGACAGGGAATCTCCTACGAGCAGTACTTC CASSPRQGISYEQYF
many NA TRBJ2-7 TRBV3-1 TGTGCCAGCAGCCAAGGGAGGGTCTACGAGCAGTACTTC CASSQGRVYEQYF
many TRBD2 TRBJ2-1 TRBV29-1 TGCAGCGTCGCGGGACTAGCGGAATCCCATTCCTACAATGAGCAGTTCTTC CSVAGLAESHSYNEQFF
NA NA TRBJ1-5 TRBV6-1 TGTGCCAGCAGTGAGAGGGGCAGGGATCAGCCCCAGCATTTT CASSERGRDQPQHF
many NA TRBJ1-1 TRBV7-9 TGTGCCAGCAGCTTAGCCCGGTTCGGGAAAGCTTTCTTT CASSLARFGKAFF
few TRBD1 TRBJ2-2 TRBV18 TGTGCCAGCTCACCGCGGGACAGGGACCCCGGGGAGCTGTTTTTT CASSPRDRDPGELFF
many TRBD1 TRBJ1-1 TRBV7-9 TGTGCCAGCAGCAGACAGGGACCTGCTTTCTTT CASSRQGPAFF
many NA TRBJ2-1 TRBV14 TGTGCCAGCAGCCAAGTTCGTCTAGCGATCCATGAGCAGTTCTTC CASSQVRLAIHEQFF
few TRBD1 TRBJ1-5 TRBV7-9 TGTGCCAGTAGAGCAGGGGGCGCGGATGGCAATCAGCCCCAGCATTTT CASRAGGADGNQPQHF
many NA TRBJ2-2 TRBV2 TGTGCCAGCAGTGATCCCCGACACATCACCGGGGAGCTGTTTTTT CASSDPRHITGELFF
few NA TRBJ2-5 TRBV20-1 TGCAGTGCTAGGGACGAGACTGGAGAGACCCAGTACTTC CSARDETGETQYF
NA NA TRBJ2-1 TRBV5-6 TGTGCCAGCGGCTCAGTGTTGGGCAATGAGCAGTTCTTC CASGSVLGNEQFF
NA NA TRBJ1-1 TRBV18 TGTGCCAGCTCACCACCTAGGGACACTGAAGCTTTCTTT CASSPPRDTEAFF
many TRBD1 TRBJ2-2 TRBV11-2 TGTGCCAGCAGCCCGGGACAGAGGAACACCGGGGAGCTGTTTTTT CASSPGQRNTGELFF
many TRBD1 TRBJ2-1 TRBV12-3/TRBV12-4 TGTGCCAGCAGCCGCTGGGACAGGGGGTACAATGAGCAGTTCTTC CASSRWDRGYNEQFF
many NA TRBJ1-5 TRBV5-1 TGCGCCAGCAGCTCCGAAGGGGGTCAGCCCCAGCATTTT CASSSEGGQPQHF
many NA TRBJ2-7 TRBV12-3/TRBV12-4 TGTGCCAGCAGTTCCGTAACGGGAGTCGAGCAGTACTTC CASSSVTGVEQYF
few NA TRBJ2-5 TRBV7-6 TGTGCCAGCAGTTCAAAGACTAGTCGGCAAGAGACCCAGTACTTC CASSSKTSRQETQYF
few NA TRBJ2-1 TRBV19 TGTGCCAGTAGTTTAACACCACTCTCCTACAATGAGCAGTTCTTC CASSLTPLSYNEQFF
few TRBD2 TRBJ2-1 TRBV7-9 TGTGCCAGCAGCGCTAGCGGGAGTGGATACAATGAGCAGTTCTTC CASSASGSGYNEQFF
few NA TRBJ2-7 TRBV10-3 TGTGCCATCACGTCAGCACTCTCCTACGAGCAGTACTTC CAITSALSYEQYF
NA TRBD2 TRBJ2-3 TRBV7-2 TGTGCCAGCAGCTTAGGGGCGGGAGGGCCCTCGGATACGCAGTATTTT CASSLGAGGPSDTQYF
few TRBD2 TRBJ2-3 TRBV28 TGTGCCAGCAGTTTATATTCGACTAGCGGGAGTAGTACAGATACGCAGTATTTT CASSLYSTSGSSTDTQYF
NA TRBD1 TRBJ1-1 TRBV9 TGTGCCAGCAGCGTAGAGGGGACAGGGAAAACTGAAGCTTTCTTT CASSVEGTGKTEAFF
many NA TRBJ1-1 TRBV29-1 TGCACCGGGATAGGGGGGGGAGACACTGAAGCTTTCTTT CTGIGGGDTEAFF